The sequence of this T cell receptor (beta chain) was determined in a study of cytomegalovirus exposure and HLA in healthy donors (dated by TCRdb to between 2016 and 2019). General notes on the study: In an earlier analysis of some 550 of the donors, less than 350 Gb of sequence data and 90 million to 120 million unique TCR beta sequences from 180 million or so T cells were reported. Typing coverage varied by locus: about 620-630 donors for A, B, C, DRB1 and DQB1; around 560 for DQA1; some 610 for DPA1; about 450 for DPB1. A later genetic analysis took genome-wide SNP genotypes for about three fifths of the roughly 670 donors and used that subset as a discovery cohort. On average, approximately 250,000 unique TCR beta nucleotide sequences were sequenced per donor among about 400 genotyped donors of the cohort, with roughly 18% of those sequences being non-productive. An earlier analysis of approximately 640 of the donors applied high-throughput TCR beta sequencing to assess whether each TCR beta V gene segment acted as functional or pseudogenic. The study profiled the T cell repertoires of under 850 subjects by immunosequencing and related them to cytomegalovirus serostatus. The study combined high-throughput TCR immunosequencing, statistical association of individual TCRs with disease status, and machine learning to predict cytomegalovirus infection status. The later analysis used no new phenotypic data to find candidate immune exposures, relying instead on TCR beta sequences and their occurrence across donors. Along with the approximately 650-subject first cohort, a separate validation cohort of over a hundred different subjects was used. A later analysis re-examined previously published TCR beta repertoires from several hundred donors and added high-resolution HLA genotyping to investigate patterns of TCR occurrence. Alongside the repertoire data, information on donor age, sex, ethnicity and CMV serostatus was compiled. The aim of the study was to test whether cataloging public T cell receptors could identify signatures of past pathogen exposure. About five DR-DQ haplotypes were treated as single units for association and clustering because of strong linkage in the cohort. About 300 gigabases of sequencing data and around 87 million unique TCR sequences were included in an early release covering about 620 HLA-typed donors. Every repertoire in the discovery cohort had been generated on one and the same sequencing platform. Both class I and class II loci were covered by HLA typing, at four-digit resolution. Of the roughly 400 genotyped donors, over 70% fell in the genetic ancestry cluster associated with self-reported Caucasian donors. Findings and caveats that apply to the study as a whole: At a false discovery rate of 0.05, a later analysis linked around 15,000 TCR beta sequences to specific HLA alleles. The 87-base-pair reads could not distinguish some IMGT-functional V segments, including TRBV6-2 and TRBV6-3, so those segments were excluded. Because counts were too low, about 17 rarely observed V segments, including chromosome 9 orphons, were excluded from the earlier analysis of several hundred of the donors. A further reported finding was that TCR beta sequences accurately predicted the HLA-A and HLA-B alleles for most subjects in the first cohort. While some public TCRs were present in many individuals, most TCR sequences turned up only very rarely across donors. HLA typing was unavailable for some donors at each locus, so association tests used only the typed subset. Compared with equally common non-associated chains, HLA-associated TCR beta chains in a later analysis were more clonally expanded and had lower generation probabilities. The authors suggested that the approach could potentially be generalized to other disease states and immunological phenotypes. The only immune exposure information available for the cohort was CMV serostatus. When HLA alleles, especially DR and DQ, strongly co-occurred, TCR associations were difficult to assign to individual alleles. A group of highly shared sequence variants was considered likely to be a technical artifact of the sequencing pipeline. Correlated functional status among segregating V segments might reflect linkage disequilibrium, but an unknown experimental factor could not be ruled out. The study listed 150 to 200 TCR beta chains as associated with cytomegalovirus. In an earlier analysis of some 550 of the donors, most TCR beta V segments were observed in productive rearrangements about 90% or about 30% of the time, broadly matching IMGT annotations. According to a later analysis, TCR association rates differed among HLA loci, with DRB1 alleles showing the most associated TCRs and HLA-C alleles showing the fewest. Compared with the 666-donor mean, donors in an Asian-associated ancestry cluster had fewer N-insertions in productive TCRs, according to a later genetic analysis. Sequencing depth was assumed to be roughly uniform across donors in the presence/absence analyses, though that assumption may not hold. In vitro tests confirmed that a few of the cytomegalovirus-associated TCR beta chains recognize cytomegalovirus antigens. In a later analysis, several top co-occurrence clusters were reported to appear linked to parvovirus B19, influenza, CMV and Epstein-Barr virus. The cohort was sequenced for TCR beta chains only, and without alpha or paired-chain data the features that could be detected were limited. According to a later analysis, most CMV-associated TCR beta chains appeared to be HLA-restricted, and the HLA associations seemed to be driven largely by CMV exposure. In a later genetic analysis, a missense DCLRE1C variant was associated with V-gene and J-gene trimming of TCR beta chains, and the association was replicated in an independent cohort. The classifier was reported to diagnose cytomegalovirus status with high specificity and sensitivity in both the original and validation cohorts.

The cohort consisted of 650 to 850 healthy bone marrow donors. Cohort members were all nominally healthy when sampled, although unrecorded immune exposures were likely present. The donor was CMV seropositive and was included in the group of 250 to 300 seropositive cohort members. A peripheral blood sample was collected from each donor, and TCR beta sequencing was performed on peripheral blood mononuclear cells. Genomic DNA was extracted from the blood cell samples with the Qiagen DNeasy Blood Extraction Kit. To note about this clone: The antigen this receptor binds is unknown. Base qualities are not at hand, and no much larger clone is one base apart.

Unmatched junction bases come to 7, with V trimmed by 5 bases and J by 3 bases. The germline V gene gives CDR1 as SGHAT and CDR2 as FQNNGV. The CDR3 spans 16 residues, from the cysteine through the phenylalanine. This entry keeps only the CDR3 DNA: 48 bases, framed from base 1. The library was produced with the immunoSEQ multiplex PCR assay. For the multiplex PCR, a mixture combining 60 forward primers for TCR Vbeta segments and 13 reverse primers for TCR Jbeta segments was used. The CDR3 region of rearranged TCR beta genes was amplified from genomic DNA by a multiplex PCR assay. On the Illumina HiSeq System, the amplified TCR beta libraries were sequenced as 87-base-pair reads. In the source study's methods: A later analysis counted about 76 million unique TCR beta chains across the 550 to 750 repertoires, and around 12 million of these chains were shared by at least two donors. To remove PCR and sequencing errors, raw reads were error-corrected and collapsed into unique sequences using a nearest-neighbor algorithm that merged closely related sequences. V, D and J gene segments were assigned by aligning CDR3 sequences to IMGT reference sequences. For a sequence to be retained, a match of at least six nucleotides to both a V gene segment and a J gene segment was required. A rearrangement was called productive if the CDR3 had no stop codons and remained in frame with V and J, and every other rearrangement was called non-productive. Following IMGT convention, CDR3 was defined as the stretch from the second conserved V-encoded cysteine to the conserved J-encoded phenylalanine. In an earlier analysis of 500 to 650 of the donors, sequences lacking an unambiguous match to a single V gene segment were excluded. In an earlier analysis of several hundred of the donors, V segments were called functional above 56.7% productive rearrangements and were called segregating when the between-donor standard deviation exceeded 5%. A statistical classification framework was built to diagnose cytomegalovirus status from the catalog of TCR beta chain sequences. In a later analysis, TCR nucleotide sequences were compared against IMGT/GENE-DB human TR gene sequences so that V and J genes could be assigned. The TCRdist pipeline was used in a later analysis to assign CDR3 sequences and most-parsimonious VDJ recombination scenarios. In a later analysis, each TCR beta chain was defined by its CDR3 amino acid sequence together with its V-gene family, and reads lacking a unique V-gene family were excluded. A later analysis removed 550 to 650 highly shared, low-generation-probability nucleotide sequences to deal with suspected cross-contamination and a sequencing artifact. In a later analysis, a clonal expansion index for each public chain was calculated from normalized within-repertoire ranks of inferred template counts. A later analysis computed generation probabilities with a VDJ recombination model fitted to out-of-frame rearrangements, and checked the results against IGoR. A later analysis scored TCR-TCR, TCR-HLA and TCR-CMV co-occurrence with hypergeometric tests, applying a repertoire-size bias correction to TCR pairs. A later analysis estimated false discovery rates by permuting HLA or CMV assignments 20 times. In a later analysis, co-occurring TCRs were grouped with DBSCAN, and TCRdist sequence similarity was added when clustering was performed within HLA-allele-positive subsets. For co-occurrence clustering, repertoires with fewer than 30,000 or more than 120,000 public chains were excluded, along with about five repertoires with anomalous nucleotide sharing. In TCRdb, the immuneACCESS table is reduced to in-frame sequences with V and J assigned. These tables do not hold every clone; where another copy was compared, an unresolved V gene accounts for under half, and the others remain unexplained. That table furnishes V, J and clone size, whereas the DNA furnished D and trimming. The sample data list about 61,000 clones, and roughly 90% of these were observed just once. The top ten clones comprise less than 1.6% of the sample.

Sequenced material: PBMCs. The rearrangement joined TRBV11-2 to TRBJ1-2; 12 bases in between match TRBD1. The receptor was derived from a man in his thirties or forties in good health and CMV-seropositive. The DNA reads as follows: TGTGCCAGCAGCCCACCGGGACAGGGGGCTCACTATGGCTACACCTTC. It codes for CASSPPGQGAHYGYTF.